This record covers a single TCR beta chain. Its antigen is still unknown. Base-call qualities are not available, and no considerably larger clone is one nucleotide away. Healthy HIV-negative adults with no recently reported acute infections or vaccinations were included as donors. All donors were Caucasian adults living in Nashville, Tennessee, USA. CD4+ T cells were enriched through magnetic negative selection, after which naive cells were positively selected on CD45RA and the remaining negative fraction served as the memory subset. Blood was collected by leukapheresis, and PBMCs were isolated by Ficoll-Histopaque density gradient centrifugation and then cryopreserved in liquid nitrogen vapor phase. Purity and quantity of every magnetically sorted T cell population were checked by analytical flow cytometry. Genomic DNA was isolated from each sorted fraction and quantified by UV absorbance on a Nanodrop 2000c.

Using the deep immunoSEQ assay, multiplex PCR amplified TCR CDR3 regions from genomic DNA. Extracted genomic DNA from each cell subset was distributed evenly across all wells of several immunoSEQ 96-well plates, and each plate was treated as a replicate. For sorted subsets, each replicate PCR was loaded with roughly 190 ng genomic DNA, equivalent to 25,000 to 35,000 T cell genomes. The purified libraries were quantified using a Qubit 3.0 fluorometer, sized with a Bioanalyzer 2100, and then quantified again using the KAPA Library Quantification kit. Every immunoSEQ 96-well plate was sequenced on a separate single-read 150-cycle Illumina NextSeq 550 flow cell. The original methods were these. Because the immunoSEQ output included only junctional sequences and no quality scores, the filtering could not be the same as the filtering used for full-length reads. Sequences were annotated with PyIR, a Python wrapper for IgBLAST v1.9, using IMGT germline references to assign V/J genes and CDR3. Reads were filtered out if the reads had weak V/J assignments (E-value above 1e-6), no CDR3, stop codons, out-of-frame junctions, or ambiguous translated residues. V3J clonotypes were defined as sequences sharing the same inferred V gene, J gene, and CDR3 amino acid sequence. Percentage overlap between repertoires was computed as shared unique clonotypes divided by the size of the smaller repertoire. RTK rarefaction, the Chao1 estimator, and Recon v2.1 estimates of unobserved clonotypes were used to assess repertoire richness. Generation probabilities were computed with OLGA for all TCRbeta clonotypes obtained by the gDNA method from several donors. TCRdb retrieved this table from immuneACCESS and kept in-frame rearrangements only. Not all clones are present; in checked studies, unresolved V genes account for under half, and no reason is known for the remainder. The DNA gave D and trimming, while V, J and clone size come from that table. The sample has some 1,600,000 clones on record, about 98% of them singletons. The ten largest clones take up 0.45% of the sample.

Taken from the germline V gene, the CDR1 and CDR2 loops are SQVTM and ANQGSEA. The CDR3 covers 16 residues, taking in both the cysteine and the phenylalanine. This entry keeps only the CDR3 DNA: 48 bases, framed from base 1. After removal of 2 bases from V and 1 base from J, the junction retains 6 bases not matched to a gene. These data are taken from a study of shared clonotypes between healthy human individuals (dated by TCRdb to 2018 to 2021). Background on the whole study: Three men and a couple of women, aged 18 to 49 years, made up the cohort. For each donor, CD4 naive and CD4 memory were each given three plates, CD8 naive was given two plates, and CD8 memory was given one plate. To estimate repertoire size and how much clonotype sharing occurs between individuals, the study deeply sequenced the blood TCR repertoires of five healthy adults. Different laboratories and diverse techniques were used to prepare libraries and sequence TCR repertoires, to increase sequencing depth and limit assay-specific biases. Per donor, leukapheresis produced somewhere between about 0.94 and 8.9 billion PBMCs.

Beyond this particular receptor, the publication reports: Higher generation probabilities were observed for clonotypes shared by all four sorted-subset donors than for non-shared clonotypes. Naive subsets generally had larger estimated clonotype richness than memory subsets did. When several donors were compared, the shared fraction of clonotypes was 5% to 6.5% for naive CD4, over 3% for naive CD8, about 2.4% for memory CD4, and under 0.5% for memory CD8. Only blood was sampled, and tissue TCR repertoires likely differ from those in blood. The small number of donors limited the genetic and exposure-history diversity represented. Pairwise subsampling led to the expectation that sequencing depth would affect the degree of clonotype sharing among donors. Rarefaction of sorted-subset datasets indicated incomplete sequencing despite the large sequencing depth.

The receptor was isolated from a young man in good health. The rearranged chain carries TRBV29-1 and TRBJ2-5; 11 nucleotides in the junction match TRBD2. Sequencing input: naive CD4+ T cells sorted from blood. The sample's cell subset or site, from its label and the paper: CD45RA+ positively selected. At the DNA level, the sequence is TGCAGCGTTGAATATGGGACTAGCGGATTCCAAGAGACCCAGTACTTC. It specifies CSVEYGTSGFQETQYF.